This T cell receptor beta chain was profiled in a study of siplizumab effects on memory and regulatory T cells. Study findings and constraints: Naive T cells were seemingly more diverse than memory cells, and major contributions to the alloresponse seemed to be made by them. Tregs that proliferated in siplizumab cultures did not have their suppressive function confirmed. Siplizumab caused a significant drop in alloreactive sequences traceable to unstimulated CD4+ memory cells.

The CDR3 spans 14 residues. V was shortened by 4 bases and J by 3 bases, with 10 bases between the two germline ends. The germline gives CDR1 MDHEN, CDR2 SYDVKM. With regard to this clone: Its antigen is unknown.

Only in-frame clones appear in the TCRdb table, and some are missing; sequencing was by immunoSEQ multiplex PCR. The profile shows over 100,000 clones, roughly 95% of them singletons. J is TRBJ1-5 and V is TRBV28; unclear D gene. The sample consisted of non-Treg CD4+ T cells sorted from blood. This receptor was taken from a human donor in good health. CDR3 bases: TGTGCCAGCAGTTCTGGACTGATCAATCAGCCCCAGCATTTT. It specifies CASSSGLINQPQHF.